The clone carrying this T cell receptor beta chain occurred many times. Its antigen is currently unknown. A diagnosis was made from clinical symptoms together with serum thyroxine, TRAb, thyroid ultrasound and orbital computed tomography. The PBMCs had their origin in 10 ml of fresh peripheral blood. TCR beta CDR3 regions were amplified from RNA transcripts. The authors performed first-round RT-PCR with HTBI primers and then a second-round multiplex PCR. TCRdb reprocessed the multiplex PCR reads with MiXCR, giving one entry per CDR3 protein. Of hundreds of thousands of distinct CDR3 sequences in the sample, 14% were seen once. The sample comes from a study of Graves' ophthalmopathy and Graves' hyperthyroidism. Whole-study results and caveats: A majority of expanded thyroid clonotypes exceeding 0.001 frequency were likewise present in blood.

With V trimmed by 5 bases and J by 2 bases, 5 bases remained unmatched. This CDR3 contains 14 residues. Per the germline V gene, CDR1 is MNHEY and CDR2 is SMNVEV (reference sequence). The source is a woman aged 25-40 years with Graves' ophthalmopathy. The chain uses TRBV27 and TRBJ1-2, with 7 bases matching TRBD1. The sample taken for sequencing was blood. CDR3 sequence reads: CASSNRGGNYGYTF. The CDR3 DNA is TGTGCCAGCAGTAACAGGGGAGGGAACTATGGCTACACCTTC.